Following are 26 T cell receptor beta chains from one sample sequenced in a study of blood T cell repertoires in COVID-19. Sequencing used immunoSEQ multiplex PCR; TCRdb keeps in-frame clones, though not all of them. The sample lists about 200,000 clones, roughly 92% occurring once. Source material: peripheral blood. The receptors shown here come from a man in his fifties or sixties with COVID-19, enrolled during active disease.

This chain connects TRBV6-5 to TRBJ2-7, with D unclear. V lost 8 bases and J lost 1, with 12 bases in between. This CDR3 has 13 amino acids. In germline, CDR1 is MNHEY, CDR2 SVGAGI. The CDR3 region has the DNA TGTGCCAGCTGGAGCATGCTGTCCTACGAGCAGTACTTC. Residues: CASWSMLSYEQYF.

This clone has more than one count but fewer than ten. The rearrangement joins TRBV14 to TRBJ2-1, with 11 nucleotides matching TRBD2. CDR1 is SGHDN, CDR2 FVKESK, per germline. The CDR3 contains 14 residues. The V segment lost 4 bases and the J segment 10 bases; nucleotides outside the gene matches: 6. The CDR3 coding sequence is TGTGCCAGCAGCCCCCTACTAGCGGGGGAAGAGCAGTTCTTC. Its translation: CASSPLLAGEEQFF.

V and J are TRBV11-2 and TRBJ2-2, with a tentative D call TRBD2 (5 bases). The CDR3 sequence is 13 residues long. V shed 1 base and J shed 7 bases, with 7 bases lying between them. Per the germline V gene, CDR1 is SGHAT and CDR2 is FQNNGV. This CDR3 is CASSLGEIGELFF. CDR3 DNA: TGTGCCAGCAGCTTAGGGGAGATCGGGGAGCTGTTTTTT.

The CDR3, as DNA: TGTGCCAGCAGCTTCGGACAGGGGTCTTATCTTGGTTCACCCCTCCACTTT. Translated: CASSFGQGSYLGSPLHF. This chain links TRBV5-8 with TRBJ1-6; 9 nucleotides match TRBD1. From germline, CDR1 is SGHTS and CDR2 YDEGEE. The CDR3 extends over 17 amino acids. V lost 2 bases and J lost 9; bases outside the gene matches: 12.

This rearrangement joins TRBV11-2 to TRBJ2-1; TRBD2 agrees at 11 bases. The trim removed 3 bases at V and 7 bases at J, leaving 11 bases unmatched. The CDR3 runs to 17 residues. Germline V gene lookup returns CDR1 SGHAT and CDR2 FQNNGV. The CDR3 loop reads CASSFRVAGGPGNEQFF. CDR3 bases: TGTGCCAGCAGCTTCAGGGTAGCGGGAGGGCCTGGGAATGAGCAGTTCTTC.

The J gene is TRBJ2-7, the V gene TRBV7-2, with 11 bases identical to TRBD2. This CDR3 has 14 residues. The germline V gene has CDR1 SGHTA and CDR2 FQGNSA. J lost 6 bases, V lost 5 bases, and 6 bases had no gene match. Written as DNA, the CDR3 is TGTGCCAGCAGCGTGGGACTAGCGGTAACCGAGCAGTACTTC. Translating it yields CASSVGLAVTEQYF.

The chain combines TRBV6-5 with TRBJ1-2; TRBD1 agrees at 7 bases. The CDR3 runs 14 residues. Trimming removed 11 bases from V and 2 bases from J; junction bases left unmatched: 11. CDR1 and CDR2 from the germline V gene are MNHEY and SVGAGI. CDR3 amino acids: CASGGQTTNYGYTF. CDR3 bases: TGTGCCTCTGGGGGACAGACTACAAACTATGGCTACACCTTC.

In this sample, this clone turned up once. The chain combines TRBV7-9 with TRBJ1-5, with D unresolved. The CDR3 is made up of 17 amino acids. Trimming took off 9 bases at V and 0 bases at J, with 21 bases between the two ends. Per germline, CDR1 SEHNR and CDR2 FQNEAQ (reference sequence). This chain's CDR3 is CARRSIKTRRSNQPQHF. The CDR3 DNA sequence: TGTGCCAGGAGATCCATTAAAACGCGTCGTAGCAATCAGCCCCAGCATTTT.

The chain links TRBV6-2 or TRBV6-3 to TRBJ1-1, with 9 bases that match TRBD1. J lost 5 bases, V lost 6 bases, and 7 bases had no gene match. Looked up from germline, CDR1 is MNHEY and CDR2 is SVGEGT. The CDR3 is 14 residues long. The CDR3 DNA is TGTGCCAGCAGCCACTGGACAGGGGAGACTGAAGCTTTCTTT. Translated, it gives CASSHWTGETEAFF.

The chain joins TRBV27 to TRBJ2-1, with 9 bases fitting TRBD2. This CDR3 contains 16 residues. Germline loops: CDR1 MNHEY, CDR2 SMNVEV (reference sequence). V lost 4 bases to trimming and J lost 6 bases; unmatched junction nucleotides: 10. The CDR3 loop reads CASSSIWRGGRNEQFF. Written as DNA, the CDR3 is TGTGCCAGCAGTTCCATTTGGCGGGGGGGTCGCAATGAGCAGTTCTTC.

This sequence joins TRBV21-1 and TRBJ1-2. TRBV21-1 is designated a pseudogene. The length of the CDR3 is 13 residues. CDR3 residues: CASSKEGGYGYTF. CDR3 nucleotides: TGTGCCAGCAGCAAGGAGGGCGGCTATGGCTACACCTTC.

The CDR3 bases are TGTGCCAGCAGCGTAGGAGGGACCGGGACAAAGAACACTGAAGCTTTCTTT. It specifies CASSVGGTGTKNTEAFF. The genes are TRBV9 and TRBJ1-1; a possible D gene is TRBD1 (6 bases). This CDR3 contains 17 residues. Per germline, CDR1 SGDLS and CDR2 YYNGEE. V dropped 0 bases and J dropped 1 base, with 16 bases sitting between them.

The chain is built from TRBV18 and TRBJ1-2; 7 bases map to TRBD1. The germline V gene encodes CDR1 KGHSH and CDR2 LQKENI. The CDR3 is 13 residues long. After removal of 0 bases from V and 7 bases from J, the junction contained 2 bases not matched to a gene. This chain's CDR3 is CASSPPGGSGYTF. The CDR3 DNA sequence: TGTGCCAGCTCACCACCAGGGGGCTCTGGCTACACCTTC. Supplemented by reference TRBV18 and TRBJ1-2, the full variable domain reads NAGVMQNPRHLVRRRGQEARLRCSPMKGHSHVYWYRQLPEEGLKFMVYLQKENIIDESGMPKERFSAEFPKEGPSILRIQQVVRGDSAAYFCASSPPGGSGYTFGSGTRLTVV.

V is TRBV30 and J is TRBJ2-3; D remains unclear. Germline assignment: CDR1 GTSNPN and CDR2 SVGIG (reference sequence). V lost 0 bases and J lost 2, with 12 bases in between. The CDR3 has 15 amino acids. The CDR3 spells CAWSVRRKTTDTQYF. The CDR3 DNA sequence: TGTGCCTGGAGTGTACGCAGGAAAACCACAGATACGCAGTATTTT.

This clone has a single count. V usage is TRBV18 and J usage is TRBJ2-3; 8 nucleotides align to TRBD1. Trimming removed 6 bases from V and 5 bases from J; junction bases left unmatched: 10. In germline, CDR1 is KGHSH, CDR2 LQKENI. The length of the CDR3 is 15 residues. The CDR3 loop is CASSTGQGIGDTQYF. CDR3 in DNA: TGTGCCAGCTCGACCGGACAGGGTATTGGAGATACGCAGTATTTT.

CDR3 protein: CASSGLDYGYTF. The CDR3 coding sequence is TGTGCCAGCAGCGGCTTAGACTATGGCTACACCTTC. This sequence joins TRBV9 and TRBJ1-2; no firm D call. The CDR3 runs to 12 residues. V lost 3 bases and J lost 3, with 6 bases in between. Looked up from germline, CDR1 is SGDLS and CDR2 is YYNGEE.

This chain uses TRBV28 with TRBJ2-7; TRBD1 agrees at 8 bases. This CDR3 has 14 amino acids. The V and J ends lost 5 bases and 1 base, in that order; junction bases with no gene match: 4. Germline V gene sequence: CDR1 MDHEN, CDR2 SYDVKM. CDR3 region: CASSRQGQSYEQYF. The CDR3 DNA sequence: TGTGCCAGCAGTCGACAGGGGCAATCCTACGAGCAGTACTTC.

Here the CDR3 DNA reads TGTGCCAGCAGCTTACCGGACTATCCAGAGACCCAGTACTTC. Its translation is CASSLPDYPETQYF. This chain joins TRBV11-2 and TRBJ2-5; TRBD2 might be the D (6 bases). This CDR3 has 14 residues. Germline CDR1 is SGHAT and CDR2 is FQNNGV. V lost 2 bases and J lost 4, with 11 bases in between.

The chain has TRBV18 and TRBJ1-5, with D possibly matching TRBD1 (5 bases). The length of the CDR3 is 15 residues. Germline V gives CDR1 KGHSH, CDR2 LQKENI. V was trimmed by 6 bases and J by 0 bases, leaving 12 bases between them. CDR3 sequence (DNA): TGTGCCAGCTCTGCGACAGCGTATAGCAATCAGCCCCAGCATTTT. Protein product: CASSATAYSNQPQHF.

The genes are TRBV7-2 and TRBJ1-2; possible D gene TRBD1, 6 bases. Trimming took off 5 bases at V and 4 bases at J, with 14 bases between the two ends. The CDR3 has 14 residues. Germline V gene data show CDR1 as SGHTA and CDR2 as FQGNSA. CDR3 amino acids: CASSPAGGAYGYTF. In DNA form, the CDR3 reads TGTGCCAGCAGCCCAGCGGGGGGGGCCTATGGCTACACCTTC.

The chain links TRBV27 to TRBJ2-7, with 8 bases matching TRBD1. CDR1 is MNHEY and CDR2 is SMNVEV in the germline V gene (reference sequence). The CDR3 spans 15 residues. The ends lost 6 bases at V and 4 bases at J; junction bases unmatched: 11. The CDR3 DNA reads TGTGCCAGCAGCCCCCGGACTCACAGGGGGTACGAGCAGTACTTC. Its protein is CASSPRTHRGYEQYF.

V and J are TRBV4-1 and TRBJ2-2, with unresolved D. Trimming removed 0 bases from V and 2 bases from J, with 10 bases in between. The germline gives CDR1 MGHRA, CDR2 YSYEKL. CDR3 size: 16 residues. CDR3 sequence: CASSQDLYTNTGELFF. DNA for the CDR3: TGCGCCAGCAGCCAAGATCTTTACACAAACACCGGGGAGCTGTTTTTT.

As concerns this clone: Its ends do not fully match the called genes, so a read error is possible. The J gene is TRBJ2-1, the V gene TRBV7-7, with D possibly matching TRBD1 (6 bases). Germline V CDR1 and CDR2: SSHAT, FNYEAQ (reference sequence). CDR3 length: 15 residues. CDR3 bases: TGTGCTAGCAGCTTAATAGGACAGCCGGCCGATGAGCAGTTCTTC. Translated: CASSLIGQPADEQFF.

CDR3: CASKLQGLEGYTF. Written as DNA, the CDR3 is TGTGCCAGCAAACTACAGGGGCTCGAGGGCTACACCTTC. The V gene is TRBV6-5, the J gene TRBJ1-2; TRBD1 matches 7 bases. The CDR3 has 13 amino acids. With V trimmed by 7 bases and J by 8 bases, 10 bases remained unmatched. Germline V gene sequence: CDR1 MNHEY, CDR2 SVGAGI.

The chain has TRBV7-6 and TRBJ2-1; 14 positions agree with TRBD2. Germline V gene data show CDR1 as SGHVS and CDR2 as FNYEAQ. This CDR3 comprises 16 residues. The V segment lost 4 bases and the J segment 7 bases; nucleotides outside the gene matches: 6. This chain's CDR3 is CASSSTGTSGGNEQFF. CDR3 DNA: TGTGCCAGCAGCTCCACAGGGACTAGCGGGGGAAATGAGCAGTTCTTC.

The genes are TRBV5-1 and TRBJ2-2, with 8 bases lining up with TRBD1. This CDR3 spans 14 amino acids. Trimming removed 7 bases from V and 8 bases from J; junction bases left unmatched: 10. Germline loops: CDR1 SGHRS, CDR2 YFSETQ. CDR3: CASGDQGAPGELFF. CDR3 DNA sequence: TGCGCCAGCGGCGATCAGGGGGCGCCGGGGGAGCTGTTTTTT. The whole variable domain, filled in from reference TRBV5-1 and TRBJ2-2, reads KAGVTQTPRYLIKTRGQQVTLSCSPISGHRSVSWYQQTPGQGLQFLFEYFSETQRNKGNFPGRFSGRQFSNSRSEMNVSTLELGDSALYLCASGDQGAPGELFFGEGSRLTVL.